A selection of T cell receptor beta chains follows, all from one sample in a study of cytomegalovirus exposure and HLA in healthy donors. Some clones are missing from TCRdb's copy, which holds only in-frame ones; the method was immunoSEQ multiplex PCR. Of some 190,000 clones listed, around 80% are singletons. The sequenced sample was PBMCs. The receptors derive from a man in his forties or fifties in good health and CMV-seropositive. Each CDR3 is given with its conserved first and last residue. A D gene is named only where the DNA matches it firmly. The listing skips clone size in some rows; elsewhere it reads once, few, many or a size class.

j_call | clone_size | v_call | d_call | cdr3_nt | cdr3_aa
TRBJ2-7 | once | TRBV5-4 | TRBD1 | TGTGCCAGCAGCTTGGAACGACAGGGATCCTACGAGCAGTACTTC | CASSLERQGSYEQYF
TRBJ2-1 | NA | TRBV5-1 | NA | TGCGCCAGCAGCTTGTGGACTACCTACAATGAGCAGTTCTTC | CASSLWTTYNEQFF
TRBJ2-7 | NA | TRBV19 | TRBD2 | TGTGCCAGTAGTTCTAGCGGGAGGGCCCCCTACGAGCAGTACTTC | CASSSSGRAPYEQYF
TRBJ2-7 | NA | TRBV11-3 | TRBD2 | TGTGCCAGCAGCTTGACTAGCGGGAGCTACGAGCAGTACTTC | CASSLTSGSYEQYF
TRBJ2-7 | NA | TRBV9 | NA | TGTGCCAGCAGCTCCCTAGCGCACTCCTACGAGCAGTACTTC | CASSSLAHSYEQYF
TRBJ2-5 | NA | TRBV4-2 | TRBD1 | TGTGCCAGCAGCCAAGAGCGGACAGGGGGCGAAGAGACCCAGTACTTC | CASSQERTGGEETQYF
TRBJ2-4 | few | TRBV5-6 | NA | TGTGCCAGCAGCTTACAATCCACAAAAAACATTCAGTACTTC | CASSLQSTKNIQYF
TRBJ2-2 | NA | TRBV19 | NA | TGTGCCAGTAGTATAGTCAGGGCGGGGCCCGGGAACACCGGGGAGCTGTTTTTT | CASSIVRAGPGNTGELFF
TRBJ2-5 | once | TRBV6-5 | TRBD2 | TGTGCCAGCAGACCGCTAGCGGGAGGGATAGAGACCCAGTACTTC | CASRPLAGGIETQYF
TRBJ2-3 | NA | TRBV5-1 | TRBD2 | TGCGCCAGCAGCTTGGGGGGACTAGCGGGAACAGATACGCAGTATTTT | CASSLGGLAGTDTQYF
TRBJ2-2 | NA | TRBV9 | TRBD2 | TGTGCCAGCAGCGTTAGCGGGAGTAACTTGGGGGAGCTGTTTTTT | CASSVSGSNLGELFF
TRBJ1-1 | NA | TRBV10-3 | TRBD1 | TGTGCCATCAGTGAAAGGGGGCACACTGAAGCTTTCTTT | CAISERGHTEAFF
TRBJ1-1 | once | TRBV9 | NA | TGTGCCAGCAGCGAGCTGCTTACGAACACTGAAGCTTTCTTT | CASSELLTNTEAFF
TRBJ2-5 | few | TRBV2 | TRBD2 | TGTGCCAGCAGTGAACTGGCGGGAGGGTTTCGAGAGACCCAGTACTTC | CASSELAGGFRETQYF
TRBJ1-1 | NA | TRBV7-9 | TRBD1 | TGTGCCAGCAGCTTAACAGGGGGGGCTTTCTTT | CASSLTGGAFF
TRBJ2-1 | NA | TRBV27 | TRBD2 | TGTGCCAGCACGATAAGACTAGCGACGTACAATGAGCAGTTCTTC | CASTIRLATYNEQFF
TRBJ2-7 | NA | TRBV14 | NA | TGTGCCAGCAGCCAAGGACTAGTACCTTCCTACGAGCAGTACTTC | CASSQGLVPSYEQYF
TRBJ1-3 | NA | TRBV2 | NA | TGTGCCAGCAGGCCCCCGCGAGGAGGGGCATCTGGAAACACCATATATTTT | CASRPPRGGASGNTIYF
TRBJ2-7 | NA | TRBV7-9 | NA | TGTGCCAGCAGCTCGGGTCTCTACGAGCAGTACTTC | CASSSGLYEQYF
TRBJ2-7 | NA | TRBV6-5 | NA | TGTGCCAGCAGGCCGGGACAAGCCTACGAGCAGTACTTC | CASRPGQAYEQYF
TRBJ1-1 | NA | TRBV11-2 | NA | TGTGCCAGCAGCTCTACAGGGACGGGGCTGGCTTTCTTT | CASSSTGTGLAFF
TRBJ1-5 | NA | TRBV19 | NA | TGTGCCATCGCTAAGGGGAATCAGCCCCAGCATTTT | CAIAKGNQPQHF
TRBJ1-5 | few | TRBV28 | TRBD1 | TGTGCCAGCCTCCGGGACAGGGGTGGCAATCAGCCCCAGCATTTT | CASLRDRGGNQPQHF
TRBJ2-5 | NA | TRBV5-1 | NA | TGCGCCAGCAGCTTGGCCGACATCCAAGAGACCCAGTACTTC | CASSLADIQETQYF
TRBJ2-5 | NA | TRBV7-9 | TRBD2 | TGTTCCAGCCGTACTAGCGGGGCGCAAGAGACCCAGTACTTC | CSSRTSGAQETQYF
TRBJ2-2 | NA | TRBV7-9 | NA | TGTGCCAGCAGCTTACTAGCGACCCCTGGGGAGCTGTTTTTT | CASSLLATPGELFF
TRBJ1-1 | NA | TRBV9 | TRBD1 | TGTGCCAGCACTGGACAGGGGGCCGCCACTGAAGCTTTCTTT | CASTGQGAATEAFF
TRBJ2-7 | NA | TRBV27 | NA | TGTGCCAGCGCGGCCCTTGAAGAATACGAGCAGTACTTC | CASAALEEYEQYF
TRBJ2-7 | NA | TRBV7-2 | NA | TGTGCCAGCGGAAAATGGAGTAACACCGCCTACGAGCAGTACTTC | CASGKWSNTAYEQYF
TRBJ2-3 | NA | TRBV27 | TRBD2 | TGTGCCAGCAGTCATACTAGCGGGAGGGCTGAAGATACGCAGTATTTT | CASSHTSGRAEDTQYF
TRBJ2-2 | NA | TRBV7-2 | NA | TGTGCCAGCAGCTTAGCGAGCGGAAATACGAACACCGGGGAGCTGTTTTTT | CASSLASGNTNTGELFF
TRBJ2-7 | NA | TRBV7-6 | NA | TGTGCCAGCAGCCCACGGGACTTTTCCTACGAGCAGTACTTC | CASSPRDFSYEQYF
TRBJ2-5 | NA | TRBV6-6 | TRBD2 | TGTGCCAGCAGTGACCAACTAGCGATACAAGAGACCCAGTACTTC | CASSDQLAIQETQYF
TRBJ1-5 | NA | TRBV19 | NA | TGTGCCAGTAGTTTCCAGGGACTCGGCAATCAGCCCCAGCATTTT | CASSFQGLGNQPQHF
TRBJ2-7 | NA | TRBV9 | TRBD2 | TGTGCCAGCAGCGTAGCGGCGGGAGAGGGCTACGAGCAGTACTTC | CASSVAAGEGYEQYF
TRBJ1-5 | NA | TRBV6-5 | TRBD1 | TGTGCCAGCAGTGGGACAGTTGGCAGTCAGCCCCAGCATTTT | CASSGTVGSQPQHF
TRBJ2-7 | NA | TRBV11-2 | NA | TGTGCCAGCAGCATTACGGGACTCGTCTACGAGCAGTACTTC | CASSITGLVYEQYF
TRBJ1-1 | NA | TRBV7-2 | NA | TGTGCCAGCAGCGTGGAGCCCCTTCGGACAGCTGAAGCTTTCTTT | CASSVEPLRTAEAFF
TRBJ1-3 | NA | TRBV7-2 | TRBD1 | TGTGCCAGCAGCTTTACAGGGGGCTCTGGAAACACCATATATTTT | CASSFTGGSGNTIYF
TRBJ1-1 | NA | TRBV7-9 | NA | TGTTCCAGCAGCCCCCAGCGCGACACTGAAGCTTTCTTT | CSSSPQRDTEAFF
TRBJ2-1 | once | TRBV5-6 | NA | TGTGCCAGCAGCTTCTTCTCCGGCTCCTACAATGAGCAGTTCTTC | CASSFFSGSYNEQFF